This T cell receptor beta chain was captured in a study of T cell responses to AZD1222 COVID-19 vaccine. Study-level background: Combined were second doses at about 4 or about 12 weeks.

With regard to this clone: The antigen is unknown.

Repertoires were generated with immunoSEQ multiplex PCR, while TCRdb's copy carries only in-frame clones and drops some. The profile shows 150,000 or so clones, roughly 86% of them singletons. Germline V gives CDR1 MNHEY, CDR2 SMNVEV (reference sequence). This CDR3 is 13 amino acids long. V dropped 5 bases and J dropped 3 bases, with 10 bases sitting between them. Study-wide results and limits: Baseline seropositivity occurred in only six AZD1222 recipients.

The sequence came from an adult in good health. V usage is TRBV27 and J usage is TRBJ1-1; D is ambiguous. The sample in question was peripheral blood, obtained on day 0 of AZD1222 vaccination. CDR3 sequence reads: CASSLGRHTEAFF. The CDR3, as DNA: TGTGCCAGCAGTCTGGGTCGGCACACTGAAGCTTTCTTT.